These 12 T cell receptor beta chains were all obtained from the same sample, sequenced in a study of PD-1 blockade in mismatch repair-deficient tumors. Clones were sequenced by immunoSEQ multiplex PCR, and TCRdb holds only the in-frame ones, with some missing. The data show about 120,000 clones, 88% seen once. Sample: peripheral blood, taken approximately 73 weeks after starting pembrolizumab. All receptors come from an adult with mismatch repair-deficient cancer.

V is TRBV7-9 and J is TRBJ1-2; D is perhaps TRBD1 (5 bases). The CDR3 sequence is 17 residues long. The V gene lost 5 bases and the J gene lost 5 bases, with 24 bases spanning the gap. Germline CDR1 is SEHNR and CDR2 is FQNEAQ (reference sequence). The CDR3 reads CASSNRDLGHTLYGYTF. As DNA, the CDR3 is TGTGCCAGCAGCAACCGGGACCTAGGGCACACTTTATATGGCTACACCTTC.

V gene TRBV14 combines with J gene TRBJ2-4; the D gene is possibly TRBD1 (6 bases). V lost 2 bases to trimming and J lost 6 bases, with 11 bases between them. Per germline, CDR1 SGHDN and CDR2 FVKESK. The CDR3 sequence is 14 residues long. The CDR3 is CASSQIGGRNIQYF. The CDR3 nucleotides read TGTGCCAGCAGCCAAATTGGGGGCCGAAACATTCAGTACTTC.

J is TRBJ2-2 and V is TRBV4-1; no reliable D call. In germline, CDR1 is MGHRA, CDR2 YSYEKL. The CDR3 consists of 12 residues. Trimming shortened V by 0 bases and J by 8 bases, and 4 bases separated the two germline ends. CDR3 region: CASSQDLGELFF. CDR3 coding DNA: TGCGCCAGCAGCCAAGATCTAGGGGAGCTGTTTTTT.

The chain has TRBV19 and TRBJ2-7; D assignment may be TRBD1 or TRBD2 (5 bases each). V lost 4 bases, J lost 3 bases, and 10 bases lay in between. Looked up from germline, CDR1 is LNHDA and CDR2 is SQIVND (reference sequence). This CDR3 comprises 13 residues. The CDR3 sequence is CASSTRDHYEQYF. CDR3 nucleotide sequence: TGTGCCAGTAGTACACGGGACCACTACGAGCAGTACTTC. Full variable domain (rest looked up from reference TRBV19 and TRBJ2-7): DGGITQSPKYLFRKEGQNVTLSCEQNLNHDAMYWYRQDPGQGLRLIYYSQIVNDFQKGDIAEGYSVSREKKESFPLTVTSAQKNPTAFYLCASSTRDHYEQYFGPGTRLTVT.

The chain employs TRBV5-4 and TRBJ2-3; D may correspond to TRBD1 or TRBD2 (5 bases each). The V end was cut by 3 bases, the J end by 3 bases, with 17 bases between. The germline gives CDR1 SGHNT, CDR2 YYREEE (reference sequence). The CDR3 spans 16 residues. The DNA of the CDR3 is TGTGCCAGCAGCTCACCGTCGGGCAGGGAGACAGATACGCAGTATTTT. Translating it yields CASSSPSGRETDTQYF.

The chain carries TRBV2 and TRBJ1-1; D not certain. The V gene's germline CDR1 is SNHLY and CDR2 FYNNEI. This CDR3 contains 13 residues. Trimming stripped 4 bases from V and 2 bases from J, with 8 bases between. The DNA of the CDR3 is TGTGCCAGCAGTGCTTATGTCAACACTGAAGCTTTCTTT. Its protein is CASSAYVNTEAFF.

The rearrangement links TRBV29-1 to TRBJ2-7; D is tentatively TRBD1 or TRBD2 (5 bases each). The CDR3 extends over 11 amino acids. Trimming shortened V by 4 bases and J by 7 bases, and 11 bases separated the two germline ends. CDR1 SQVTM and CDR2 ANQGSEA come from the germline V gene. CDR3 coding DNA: TGCAGCGTTGTAGGGACGGGGGAGCAGTACTTC. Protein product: CSVVGTGEQYF.

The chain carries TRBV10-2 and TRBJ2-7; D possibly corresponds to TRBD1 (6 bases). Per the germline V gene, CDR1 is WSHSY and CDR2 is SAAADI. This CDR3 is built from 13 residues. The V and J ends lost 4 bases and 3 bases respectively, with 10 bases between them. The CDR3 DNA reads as TGCGCCAGCAGTGTGGGCAGGGGCTACGAGCAGTACTTC. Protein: CASSVGRGYEQYF.

CDR3 nucleotide sequence: TGTGCCACCAGCAGAGTGGGAGGGAGAGCGGGAGAGACCCAGTACTTC. Translation: CATSRVGGRAGETQYF. The rearrangement uses TRBV15 and TRBJ2-5; 7 nucleotides align to TRBD2. CDR3 length: 16 residues. The V segment lost 1 base and the J segment 4 bases; nucleotides outside the gene matches: 9. Germline CDR1 reads LNHNV; CDR2 reads YYDKDF (reference sequence).

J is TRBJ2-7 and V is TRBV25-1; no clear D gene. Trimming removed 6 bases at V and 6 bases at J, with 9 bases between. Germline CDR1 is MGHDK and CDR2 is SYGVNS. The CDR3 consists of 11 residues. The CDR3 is CASRGAGEQYF. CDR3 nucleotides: TGTGCCAGCAGAGGAGCCGGCGAGCAGTACTTC.

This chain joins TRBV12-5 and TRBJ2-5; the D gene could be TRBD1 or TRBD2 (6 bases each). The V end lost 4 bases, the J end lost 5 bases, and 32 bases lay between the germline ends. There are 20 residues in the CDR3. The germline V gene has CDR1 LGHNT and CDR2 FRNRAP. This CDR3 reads CASGSPGHRPLEGHQETQYF. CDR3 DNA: TGTGCTAGTGGTTCTCCGGGACACCGGCCGTTGGAGGGACATCAGGAGACCCAGTACTTC.

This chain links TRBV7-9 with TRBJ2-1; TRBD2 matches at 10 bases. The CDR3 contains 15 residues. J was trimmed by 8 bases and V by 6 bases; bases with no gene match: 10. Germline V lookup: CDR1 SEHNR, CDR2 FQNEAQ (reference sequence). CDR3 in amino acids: CASRPSGRASDEQFF. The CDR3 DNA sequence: TGTGCCAGCAGACCCAGCGGGAGGGCCTCGGATGAGCAGTTCTTC.